This T cell receptor (beta chain) appears in the sequencing data of a study of cytomegalovirus exposure and HLA in healthy donors. Whole-study findings and limits: An analysis that was carried out later associated 16,951 TCR beta sequences with HLA alleles at 0.05 false discovery rate.

PCR employed 60 Vbeta and 13 Jbeta primers. TCRdb keeps only in-frame clones here, not all; method: immunoSEQ multiplex PCR. Here the sample spans approximately 120,000 clones, more than 60% being singletons. Concerning this clone itself: The antigen is not known.

This CDR3 contains 12 residues. V dropped 8 bases and J dropped 3 bases, with 11 bases sitting between them. Germline lookup yields CDR1 SGHAT and CDR2 FQNNGV. The sample comprised PBMCs. This sequence was found in a woman aged 55-70 years in good health and CMV-seropositive. This chain links TRBV11-2 with TRBJ2-7, with D maybe TRBD2 (6 bases). The CDR3 nucleotides read TGTGCCAGCGGACTAAAAGGCTACGAGCAGTACTTC. Amino acids: CASGLKGYEQYF. Filled out from reference TRBV11-2 and TRBJ2-7, the complete variable domain reads EAGVAQSPRYKIIEKRQSVAFWCNPISGHATLYWYQQILGQGPKLLIQFQNNGVVDDSQLPKDRFSAERLKGVDSTLKIQPAKLEDSAVYLCASGLKGYEQYFGPGTRLTVT.